This T cell receptor (beta chain) was recovered during a study of cytomegalovirus exposure and HLA in healthy donors. The PCR contained 60 Vbeta and 13 Jbeta primers. Here immunoSEQ multiplex PCR was the method, and the copy in TCRdb shows in-frame clones only, minus some. The data show about 200,000 clones, roughly 79% seen once. General study findings and limits: Productive rates of about 87% or about 30% were seen for most TCR beta V segments in an earlier analysis. Three CMV-associated chains were confirmed in vitro to be specific for CMV antigens.

Germline CDR1 is LGHNA and CDR2 is YNFKEQ. The CDR3 contains 15 residues. J was trimmed by 2 bases and V by 4 bases; bases with no gene match: 6. To note about this clone: Its antigen is still unknown.

V usage is TRBV4-2 and J usage is TRBJ2-7; 9 bases are shared with TRBD1. The source material was PBMCs. The sequence was collected from a male donor in good health and CMV-seronegative. CDR3 loop: CASSPTGQGTYEQYF. CDR3 in DNA: TGTGCCAGCAGCCCGACGGGACAGGGAACCTACGAGCAGTACTTC.